This TCR beta chain stems from a study of shared clonotypes between healthy human individuals. The table came from immunoSEQ multiplex PCR; TCRdb's copy has only in-frame clones and leaves some out. The table shows hundreds of thousands of clones, with roughly 98% occurring only once. Comment on this clone: Antigen: not known.

The CDR3 loop spans 15 amino acids. The V gene end was trimmed by 6 bases and the J gene end by 5 bases; junction bases not matched to a gene: 6. Germline CDR1 reads MNHEY; CDR2 reads SMNVEV (reference sequence). Naive CD8 isolation took CD45RO-negative cells positively selected for CCR7 and excluded terminally differentiated effector memory CD45RA+ cells. Everyone who donated was a Caucasian adult who lived in Nashville, Tennessee. Study-level points and caveats: The study found about 5% of naive CD4 clonotypes shared across a few donors. Estimated richness values were generally larger in naive subsets than in memory subsets.

The V and J genes are TRBV27 and TRBJ2-1, with 11 bases fitting TRBD2. Source material: naive CD8+ T cells sorted from blood. The sequence was collected from a man aged 25 to 40 in good health. The CDR3 spells CASRTGTSGNNEQFF. The CDR3 DNA follows: TGTGCCAGCAGAACCGGGACTAGCGGAAACAATGAGCAGTTCTTC.